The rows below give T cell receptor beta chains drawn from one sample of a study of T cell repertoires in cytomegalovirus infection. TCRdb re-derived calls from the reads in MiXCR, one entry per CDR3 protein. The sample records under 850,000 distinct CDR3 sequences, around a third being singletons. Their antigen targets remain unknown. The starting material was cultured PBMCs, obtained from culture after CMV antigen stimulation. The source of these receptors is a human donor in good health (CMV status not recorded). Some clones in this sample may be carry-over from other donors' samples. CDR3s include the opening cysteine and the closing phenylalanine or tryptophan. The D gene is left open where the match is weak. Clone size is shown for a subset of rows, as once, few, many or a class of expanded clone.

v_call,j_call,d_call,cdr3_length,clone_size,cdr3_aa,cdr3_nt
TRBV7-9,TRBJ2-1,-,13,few,CASSLVRDNEQFF,TGTGCCAGCAGCTTAGTAAGGGACAATGAGCAGTTCTTC
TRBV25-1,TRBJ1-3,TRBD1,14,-,CATQGTGRGNTIYF,TGTGCCACCCAGGGGACAGGGCGCGGAAACACCATATATTTT
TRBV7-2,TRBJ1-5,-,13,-,CASSLEVYQPQHF,TGTGCCAGCAGCTTAGAGGTTTACCAGCCCCAGCATTTT
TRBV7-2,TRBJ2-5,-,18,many,CASSLRDRATSGKETQYF,TGTGCCAGCAGCTTAAGGGACAGGGCGACTAGCGGAAAGGAGACCCAGTACTTC
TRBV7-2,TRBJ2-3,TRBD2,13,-,CASGLAGLDTQYF,TGTGCCAGCGGGCTAGCGGGTTTAGATACGCAGTATTTT
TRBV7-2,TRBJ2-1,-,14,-,CASSLYGTYNEQLF,TGTGCCAGCAGCTTATACGGAACCTACAATGAGCAGTTGTTC
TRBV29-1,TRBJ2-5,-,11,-,CSAKGAETQYF,TGCAGCGCCAAGGGTGCGGAGACCCAGTACTTC
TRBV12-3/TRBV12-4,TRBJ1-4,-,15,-,CASSLRGTLNEKLFF,TGTGCCAGCAGTTTGAGGGGGACGTTAAATGAAAAACTGTTTTTT
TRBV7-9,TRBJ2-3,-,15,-,CASSSVVSSTDTQYF,TGTGCCAGCAGCTCCGTGGTGTCCTCCACAGATACGCAGTATTTT
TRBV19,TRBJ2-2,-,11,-,CASSMRQDLFF,TGTGCCAGTAGTATGCGGCAGGATCTGTTTTTT
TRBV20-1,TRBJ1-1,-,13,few,CSASNRKNTEAFF,TGCAGTGCTAGTAACAGGAAGAACACTGAAGCTTTCTTT
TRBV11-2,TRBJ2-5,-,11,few,CASSLLAPQYF,TGTGCCAGCAGCTTATTAGCACCGCAGTACTTC
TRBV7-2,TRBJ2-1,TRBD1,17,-,CVSSLGTGAFSYNEQFF,TGTGTCAGCAGCTTAGGCACAGGGGCCTTCTCCTACAATGAGCAGTTCTTC
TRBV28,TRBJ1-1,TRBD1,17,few,CASSLQGSNGLNTEAFF,TGTGCCAGCAGCTTACAGGGGAGCAATGGGTTGAACACTGAAGCTTTCTTT
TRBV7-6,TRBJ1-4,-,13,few,CASREKWGEKLFF,TGTGCCAGCAGAGAAAAGTGGGGAGAAAAACTGTTTTTT
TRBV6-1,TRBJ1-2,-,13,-,CASSEGGYYGYTF,TGTGCCAGCAGTGAAGGGGGCTACTATGGCTACACCTTC